This T cell receptor beta chain was retrieved from a study of T cells in Graves' hyperthyroidism and ophthalmopathy. The V end lost 10 bases, the J end lost 6 bases, and 18 bases lay between the germline ends. This CDR3 has 14 amino acids. Amplified regions were TCR beta CDR3 sequences from RNA transcripts. Primed by the HTBI set, a first-round RT-PCR was run on the TCR CDR3. TCRdb called the multiplex PCR reads again in MiXCR, with one record for every CDR3 protein. The table shows about 500,000 distinct CDR3 sequences, with 40% to 50% occurring only once. Worth noting for this clonotype: This may be a read error, as it is one base from a much larger clone.

The gene calls are TRBV12-3 or TRBV12-4 and TRBJ2-2; tentatively, D is TRBD2 (6 bases). Sequenced input: peripheral blood or thyroid tissue (not recorded which). The receptor was derived from an adult woman with Graves' disease, either hyperthyroidism or ophthalmopathy (not recorded which). The CDR3, as DNA: TGTGCCAATTGCCGCCAGCGGGCGGCCGGGGAGCTGTTTTTT. This codes for CANCRQRAAGELFF.